Listed here are 20 T cell receptor beta chains from one sample, sequenced in a study of blood T cell repertoires in COVID-19. The assay was immunoSEQ multiplex PCR, and TCRdb's table has in-frame clones only and misses some. The top ten clones hold more than 8% of a sample with about 140,000 clones, 81% of them seen once. Sample: peripheral blood. Receptors were obtained from a human donor in a cohort sampled during active COVID-19.

The chain recombines TRBV5-1 with TRBJ2-1, with 7 bases lining up with TRBD2. The CDR3 loop spans 15 amino acids. Losses at the gene ends were 4 bases for V and 2 bases for J; bases not matched to a gene: 6. Germline V gene data show CDR1 as SGHRS and CDR2 as YFSETQ. The DNA for the CDR3 is TGCGCCAGCAGCGCACCGGGACTAACCTACAATGAGCAGTTCTTC. Protein sequence: CASSAPGLTYNEQFF.

The V gene is TRBV7-9, the J gene TRBJ1-5, with D perhaps TRBD1 (5 bases). Trimming removed 3 bases from V and 5 bases from J, with 11 bases in between. The CDR3 is 14 amino acids. CDR1 SEHNR and CDR2 FQNEAQ come from the germline V gene (reference sequence). CDR3 amino acids: CASSFKGEDQPQHF. As DNA, the CDR3 is TGTGCCAGCAGCTTCAAAGGGGAGGATCAGCCCCAGCATTTT.

This clone was found a few times. This rearrangement joins TRBV18 to TRBJ2-2; 7 bases match TRBD1. The germline gives CDR1 KGHSH, CDR2 LQKENI. The ends lost 5 bases at V and 0 bases at J; junction bases unmatched: 6. This CDR3 is built from 16 residues. The CDR3: CASSTNRGANTGELFF. DNA of the CDR3: TGTGCCAGCTCAACAAACAGGGGCGCGAACACCGGGGAGCTGTTTTTT.

V and J are TRBV20-1 and TRBJ2-7; 8 nucleotides match TRBD2. Looked up from germline, CDR1 is DFQATT and CDR2 is SNEGSKA (reference sequence). The CDR3 is 13 amino acids. V lost 6 bases, J lost 3 bases, and 7 bases stayed unmatched. Here the CDR3 DNA reads TGCAGTGCCAGTGGGACTAGGATCTACGAGCAGTACTTC. It translates to CSASGTRIYEQYF.

The genes are TRBV3-1 (or the pseudogene TRBV3-2) and TRBJ2-7, with D maybe TRBD1 (6 bases). The CDR3 covers 14 residues. The V end lost 3 bases, the J end lost 2 bases, and 11 bases lay between the germline ends. CDR1 and CDR2 (germline): LGHDT, YNNKEL (reference sequence). CDR3 in amino acids: CASSHTRQAYEQYF. DNA of the CDR3: TGTGCCAGCAGCCATACCCGACAGGCCTACGAGCAGTACTTC.

The rearrangement joins TRBV7-3 to TRBJ2-1; 14 bases map to TRBD2. Germline V gene lookup returns CDR1 SGHTA and CDR2 FQGTGA. Germline trimming cut 5 bases from V and 1 base from J; bases unmatched to any gene: 4. The CDR3 has 17 amino acids. The CDR3 here is CASSPRTSGGSYNEQFF. The CDR3 DNA reads TGTGCCAGCAGCCCCCGGACTAGCGGGGGGTCCTACAATGAGCAGTTCTTC. Full variable domain (remainder filled in from reference TRBV7-3 and TRBJ2-1): GAGVSQTPSNKVTEKGKYVELRCDPISGHTALYWYRQSLGQGPEFLIYFQGTGAADDSGLPNDRFFAVRPEGSVSTLKIQRTERGDSAVYLCASSPRTSGGSYNEQFFGPGTRLTVL.

Only one count was recorded for this clone. The chain couples TRBV2 to TRBJ2-7; 12 nucleotides agree with TRBD2. Germline V gene data show CDR1 as SNHLY and CDR2 as FYNNEI. CDR3 length: 15 residues. V was pared by 5 bases and J by 2 bases, with 4 bases of the junction left unmatched. The CDR3 nucleotides are TGTGCCAGCAGTCCGACTAGCGGGAGAGCCTACGAGCAGTACTTC. This sequence encodes CASSPTSGRAYEQYF. Together with reference TRBV2 and TRBJ2-7, the CDR3 gives the full variable domain: EPEVTQTPSHQVTQMGQEVILRCVPISNHLYFYWYRQILGQKVEFLVSFYNNEISEKSEIFDDQFSVERPDGSNFTLKIRSTKLEDSAMYFCASSPTSGRAYEQYFGPGTRLTVT.

J is TRBJ2-5 and V is TRBV9; D may be TRBD1 (5 bases). Germline V gene lookup returns CDR1 SGDLS and CDR2 YYNGEE. Trimming removed 0 bases from V and 1 base from J, with 16 bases in between. CDR3 length: 17 amino acids. CDR3 DNA sequence: TGTGCCAGCAGCGTAGCGATGGCGGCAGGGCCCCAAGAGACCCAGTACTTC. Translation gives CASSVAMAAGPQETQYF.

This clone occurred a few times. This sequence joins TRBV28 and TRBJ1-1; D is unclear. V lost 7 bases and J lost 3, with 9 bases in between. The germline gives CDR1 MDHEN, CDR2 SYDVKM. This CDR3 region has 12 residues. The CDR3 bases are TGTGCCAGCACTGACACCTACACTGAAGCTTTCTTT. Translation gives CASTDTYTEAFF.

This clone was counted once. The genes are TRBV18 and TRBJ1-5, with 8 positions matching TRBD1. The CDR3 has 15 amino acids. Germline V lookup: CDR1 KGHSH, CDR2 LQKENI. With 5 bases clipped from V and 5 bases from J, the junction kept 8 bases outside the gene matches. The CDR3 here is CASSAITGGDQPQHF. The DNA for the CDR3 is TGTGCCAGCTCAGCGATAACAGGGGGGGATCAGCCCCAGCATTTT.

The chain carries TRBV5-1 and TRBJ2-1; possibly TRBD2 for D (7 bases). V gave up 4 bases and J gave up 1 base, with 24 bases separating them. Germline V CDR1 and CDR2: SGHRS, YFSETQ. CDR3 size: 19 residues. CDR3 amino acids: CASSITGGAGAASYNEQFF. The CDR3 bases are TGCGCCAGCAGCATCACTGGGGGGGCGGGAGCGGCATCCTACAATGAGCAGTTCTTC.

The V call is TRBV19, the J call TRBJ2-5, with 7 bases aligning to TRBD2. CDR1 LNHDA and CDR2 SQIVND come from the germline V gene (reference sequence). The CDR3 is made up of 15 amino acids. Germline trimming cut 4 bases from V and 1 base from J; bases unmatched to any gene: 6. This CDR3 is CASSNERGPQETQYF. CDR3 DNA sequence: TGTGCCAGTAGTAATGAGCGGGGCCCCCAAGAGACCCAGTACTTC.

The V gene is TRBV19, the J gene TRBJ1-5, with 7 nucleotides matching TRBD1. Germline CDR1 reads LNHDA; CDR2 reads SQIVND (reference sequence). V shed 6 bases, J shed 6 bases, and the junction held 8 bases outside the gene matches. The CDR3 extends over 14 amino acids. In DNA form, the CDR3 reads TGTGCCAGTAGCCAAGGACAGGTTGCTCAGCCCCAGCATTTT. This codes for CASSQGQVAQPQHF.

The genes are TRBV5-5 and TRBJ2-7; 7 bases are shared with TRBD1. CDR1 is SGHKS, CDR2 YYEKEE, per germline (reference sequence). The CDR3 covers 13 residues. After removal of 5 bases from V and 2 bases from J, the junction contained 4 bases not matched to a gene. This CDR3 reads CASSFQGAYEQYF. DNA for the CDR3: TGTGCCAGCAGTTTTCAGGGGGCCTACGAGCAGTACTTC.

The CDR3 is CASSAQRGLAYQETQYF. DNA for the CDR3: TGTGCCAGCAGCGCTCAGCGTGGACTAGCCTACCAAGAGACCCAGTACTTC. The chain carries TRBV9 and TRBJ2-5; 8 nucleotides agree with TRBD2. The trim removed 3 bases at V and 0 bases at J, leaving 10 bases unmatched. Germline V lookup: CDR1 SGDLS, CDR2 YYNGEE. The CDR3 loop spans 17 amino acids. The complete variable domain, with remaining parts taken from reference TRBV9 and TRBJ2-5, reads DSGVTQTPKHLITATGQRVTLRCSPRSGDLSVYWYQQSLDQGLQFLIQYYNGEERAKGNILERFSAQQFPDLHSELNLSSLELGDSALYFCASSAQRGLAYQETQYFGPGTRLLVL.

J is TRBJ1-1 and V is TRBV3-1 (or the pseudogene TRBV3-2); D might be TRBD1 (5 bases). Germline V lookup: CDR1 LGHDT, CDR2 YNNKEL (reference sequence). V gave up 3 bases and J gave up 5 bases, with 10 bases separating them. The CDR3 has 13 residues. The CDR3 DNA follows: TGTGCCAGCAGCCACGGGGGGGGAACTGAAGCTTTCTTT. Residues: CASSHGGGTEAFF.

The chain recombines TRBV7-2 with TRBJ1-2; 10 bases are a match to TRBD1. The germline CDR1 and CDR2 sequences are SGHTA and FQGNSA. The CDR3 contains 15 residues. V was clipped by 3 bases and J by 5 bases; unmatched bases: 6. Written as DNA, the CDR3 is TGTGCCAGCAGCTTGCGACAGGGGGCCCCTTATGGCTACACCTTC. This sequence encodes CASSLRQGAPYGYTF.

This clone has only a few counts. The V and J genes are TRBV7-9 and TRBJ1-5; the D gene is possibly TRBD1 (6 bases). The CDR3 is 16 residues long. V gave up 5 bases and J gave up 1 base, with 15 bases separating them. CDR1 is SEHNR and CDR2 is FQNEAQ in the germline V gene (reference sequence). The chain's CDR3 is CASSLMAGGSNQPQHF. CDR3 nucleotides: TGTGCCAGCAGCCTCATGGCGGGGGGCAGCAATCAGCCCCAGCATTTT.

This rearrangement joins TRBV5-5 to TRBJ2-7, with 9 bases that match TRBD2. This CDR3 has 15 amino acids. V lost 1 base to trimming and J lost 6 bases; unmatched junction nucleotides: 8. Germline loops: CDR1 SGHKS, CDR2 YYEKEE (reference sequence). The CDR3: CASSLRAGGPREQYF. The DNA of the CDR3 is TGTGCCAGCAGCTTGCGCGCGGGAGGGCCCCGCGAGCAGTACTTC.

CDR3 nucleotide sequence: TGCGCCAGCAGCCTCGGACAGGGGGCTATAGGTGAAAAACTGTTTTTT. Encoded protein: CASSLGQGAIGEKLFF. The V and J genes are TRBV5-1 and TRBJ1-4, with 11 bases matching TRBD1. The CDR3 is 16 amino acids. Unmatched junction bases numbered 9, after V lost 4 bases and J lost 7 bases. Looked up from germline, CDR1 is SGHRS and CDR2 is YFSETQ.